The 17 T cell receptor beta chains below all came from one sample that was sequenced in a study of blood T cell repertoires in COVID-19. TCRdb keeps only in-frame clones here, not all; method: immunoSEQ multiplex PCR. The sample shows about 300,000 clones, about nine tenths of them seen only once. The specimen sequenced was peripheral blood. The receptors shown here come from a woman aged 30 to 39 with COVID-19, enrolled during active disease.

The rearrangement links TRBV9 to TRBJ2-2; D perhaps matches TRBD2 (6 bases). Germline CDR1 SGDLS, CDR2 YYNGEE. CDR3 size: 15 residues. Deletions cut 3 bases from V and 1 base from J, with 10 bases between. The CDR3 DNA reads as TGTGCCAGCAGCGCCTTTAGCGGGAACACCGGGGAGCTGTTTTTT. Protein sequence: CASSAFSGNTGELFF. Filled out from reference TRBV9 and TRBJ2-2, the complete variable domain reads DSGVTQTPKHLITATGQRVTLRCSPRSGDLSVYWYQQSLDQGLQFLIQYYNGEERAKGNILERFSAQQFPDLHSELNLSSLELGDSALYFCASSAFSGNTGELFFGEGSRLTVL.

This rearrangement joins TRBV2 to TRBJ2-3; D is unresolved. The CDR3 extends over 11 amino acids. V lost 7 bases, J lost 5 bases, and 7 bases lay in between. The germline gives CDR1 SNHLY, CDR2 FYNNEI. CDR3 nucleotide sequence: TGTGCCAGCAACTACCAAGATACGCAGTATTTT. It codes for CASNYQDTQYF.

This chain links TRBV7-2 with TRBJ1-2; 12 bases align to TRBD1. V lost 1 base to trimming and J lost 9 bases; unmatched junction nucleotides: 6. This CDR3 spans 15 amino acids. Per germline, CDR1 SGHTA and CDR2 FQGNSA. The CDR3 region has the DNA TGTGCCAGCAGCTTAGTTTCGGGACAGGGGGCGAGCTACACCTTC. This codes for CASSLVSGQGASYTF. Filled out from reference TRBV7-2 and TRBJ1-2, the complete variable domain reads GAGVSQSPSNKVTEKGKDVELRCDPISGHTALYWYRQSLGQGLEFLIYFQGNSAPDKSGLPSDRFSAERTGGSVSTLTIQRTQQEDSAVYLCASSLVSGQGASYTFGSGTRLTVV.

The CDR3 coding sequence is TGTGCCAGCAGCCAACAGGGTGGGGAGCTGTTTTTT. It yields the protein CASSQQGGELFF. V is TRBV7-3 and J is TRBJ2-2; D possibly corresponds to TRBD1 (6 bases). The V gene lost 5 bases and the J gene lost 8 bases, with 9 bases spanning the gap. This CDR3 is 12 amino acids long. Germline CDR1 reads SGHTA; CDR2 reads FQGTGA.

V gene TRBV25-1 combines with J gene TRBJ1-3; possible D gene TRBD1, 5 bases. Germline V gene lookup returns CDR1 MGHDK and CDR2 SYGVNS. Trimming shortened V by 5 bases and J by 0 bases, and 17 bases separated the two germline ends. The CDR3 sequence is 17 residues long. The CDR3 coding sequence is TGTGCCAGCAGTCAACCCCCGACAGTGACCTCTGGAAACACCATATATTTT. Residues: CASSQPPTVTSGNTIYF.

The chain is built from TRBV6-4 and TRBJ2-3, with D perhaps matching TRBD2 (7 bases). The germline V gene encodes CDR1 MRHNA and CDR2 SNTAGT. Trimming shortened V by 5 bases and J by 3 bases, and 15 bases separated the two germline ends. The CDR3 extends over 15 amino acids. The CDR3 DNA reads TGTGCCAGCAGTTATGGGGGGGCTTTGACAGATACGCAGTATTTT. Encoded protein: CASSYGGALTDTQYF.

The genes are TRBV6-2 or TRBV6-3 and TRBJ2-2; TRBD2 matches at 7 bases. Germline CDR1 MNHEY, CDR2 SVGEGT. The CDR3 spans 16 residues. With 1 base clipped from V and 4 bases from J, the junction kept 6 bases outside the gene matches. The chain's CDR3 is CASSYYASGFTGELFF. CDR3 nucleotides: TGTGCCAGCAGTTACTACGCTAGCGGATTCACCGGGGAGCTGTTTTTT.

Only one count was recorded for this clone. The genes are TRBV7-9 and TRBJ2-1; possibly TRBD1 for D (6 bases). Trimming left V 5 bases short and J 1 base short, with 12 bases between. The CDR3 consists of 15 residues. In germline, CDR1 is SEHNR, CDR2 FQNEAQ (reference sequence). CDR3 amino acids: CASSKTGMSYNEQFF. CDR3 nucleotide sequence: TGTGCCAGCAGCAAAACAGGGATGTCCTACAATGAGCAGTTCTTC.

The chain is built from TRBV7-2 and TRBJ2-7; D is possibly TRBD2 (6 bases). Germline V CDR1 and CDR2: SGHTA, FQGNSA. The CDR3 is 14 residues long. V lost 4 bases and J lost 2, with 12 bases in between. The DNA for the CDR3 is TGTGCCAGCAGCTCGGGACTCCATGCCTACGAGCAGTACTTC. This sequence encodes CASSSGLHAYEQYF. Together with reference TRBV7-2 and TRBJ2-7, the CDR3 gives the full variable domain: GAGVSQSPSNKVTEKGKDVELRCDPISGHTALYWYRQSLGQGLEFLIYFQGNSAPDKSGLPSDRFSAERTGGSVSTLTIQRTQQEDSAVYLCASSSGLHAYEQYFGPGTRLTVT.

J is TRBJ2-1 and V is TRBV3-1 (or the pseudogene TRBV3-2); 8 nucleotides match TRBD1. Germline V lookup: CDR1 LGHDT, CDR2 YNNKEL (reference sequence). V was pared by 7 bases and J by 7 bases, with 9 bases of the junction left unmatched. CDR3 length equals 14 residues. The CDR3 nucleotides read TGTGCCAGCACCCTGGACAGGGCCGGTAATGAGCAGTTCTTC. Translation gives CASTLDRAGNEQFF.

The genes are TRBV11-3 and TRBJ1-1; D gene unclear. Trimming removed 5 bases from V and 3 bases from J, with 16 bases in between. Germline assignment: CDR1 SGHNT and CDR2 YENEEA. There are 15 residues in the CDR3. CDR3 nucleotides: TGTGCCAGCAGCCCATCCCTTGGGAGCTACACTGAAGCTTTCTTT. It is translated as CASSPSLGSYTEAFF. Full variable domain (remainder filled in from reference TRBV11-3 and TRBJ1-1): EAGVVQSPRYKIIEKKQPVAFWCNPISGHNTLYWYLQNLGQGPELLIRYENEEAVDDSQLPKDRFSAERLKGVDSTLKIQPAELGDSAVYLCASSPSLGSYTEAFFGQGTRLTVV.

The chain employs TRBV7-9 and TRBJ1-6; tentative D call: TRBD1 (5 bases). The CDR3 consists of 14 residues. Trimming took 6 bases from V and 4 from J, leaving 10 bases between them. CDR1 SEHNR and CDR2 FQNEAQ come from the germline V gene (reference sequence). DNA of the CDR3: TGTGCCAGCAGGCGGGACCTGTATAATTCACCCCTCCACTTT. Translated: CASRRDLYNSPLHF. Full variable domain (rest looked up from reference TRBV7-9 and TRBJ1-6): DTGVSQNPRHKITKRGQNVTFRCDPISEHNRLYWYRQTLGQGPEFLTYFQNEAQLEKSRLLSDRFSAERPKGSFSTLEIQRTEQGDSAMYLCASRRDLYNSPLHFGNGTRLTVT.

This rearrangement joins TRBV5-6 to TRBJ2-3, with a weak D call TRBD2 (5 bases). Trimming left V 4 bases short and J 2 bases short, with 17 bases between. The CDR3 is 16 amino acids. Per the germline V gene, CDR1 is SGHDT and CDR2 is YYEEEE. CDR3 loop: CASSASFGYSTDTQYF. CDR3 coding DNA: TGTGCCAGCAGCGCTAGCTTTGGCTACTCCACAGATACGCAGTATTTT. The whole variable domain, filled in from reference TRBV5-6 and TRBJ2-3, reads DAGVTQSPTHLIKTRGQQVTLRCSPKSGHDTVSWYQQALGQGPQFIFQYYEEEERQRGNFPDRFSGHQFPNYSSELNVNALLLGDSALYLCASSASFGYSTDTQYFGPGTRLTVL.

The genes are TRBV9 and TRBJ1-3; 10 bases match TRBD1. V was clipped by 4 bases and J by 7 bases; unmatched bases: 5. CDR1 SGDLS and CDR2 YYNGEE come from the germline V gene. The CDR3 length is 14 residues. The CDR3 spells CASSLQTGGNTIYF. CDR3 DNA: TGTGCCAGCAGCCTACAGACAGGGGGCAACACCATATATTTT.

The rearrangement joins TRBV18 to TRBJ1-3; 7 bases agree with TRBD1. CDR1 and CDR2 (germline): KGHSH, LQKENI. The CDR3 is made up of 16 amino acids. J was trimmed by 1 base and V by 6 bases; bases with no gene match: 9. CDR3 residues: CASSLDRVRSGNTIYF. The DNA of the CDR3 is TGTGCCAGCTCCCTCGACAGGGTTCGGTCTGGAAACACCATATATTTT.

The chain is built from TRBV28 and TRBJ2-1, with D maybe TRBD2 (6 bases). CDR1 is MDHEN and CDR2 is SYDVKM in the germline V gene. This CDR3 spans 15 amino acids. Trimming stripped 2 bases from V and 7 bases from J, with 15 bases between. The DNA for the CDR3 is TGTGCCAGCAGTTTACGGGGGAGTGGGGGGAATGAGCAGTTCTTC. Its translation is CASSLRGSGGNEQFF.

This chain joins TRBV7-9 and TRBJ2-1; possibly TRBD2 for D (6 bases). The V end lost 2 bases, the J end lost 6 bases, and 14 bases lay between the germline ends. This CDR3 contains 15 residues. The germline V gene encodes CDR1 SEHNR and CDR2 FQNEAQ (reference sequence). CDR3 nucleotides: TGTGCCAGCAGCTTAAATACGGGAGTATCCAATGAGCAGTTCTTC. This translates into CASSLNTGVSNEQFF.